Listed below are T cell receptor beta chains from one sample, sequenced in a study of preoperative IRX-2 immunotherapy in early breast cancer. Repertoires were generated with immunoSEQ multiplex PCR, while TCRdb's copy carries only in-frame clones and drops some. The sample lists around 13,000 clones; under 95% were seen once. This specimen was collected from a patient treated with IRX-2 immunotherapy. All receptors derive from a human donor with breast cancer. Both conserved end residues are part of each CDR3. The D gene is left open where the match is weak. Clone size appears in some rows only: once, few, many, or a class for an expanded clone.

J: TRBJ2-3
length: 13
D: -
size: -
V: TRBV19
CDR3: CASSIAGVDTQYF
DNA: TGTGCCAGTAGTATTGCAGGGGTAGATACGCAGTATTTT

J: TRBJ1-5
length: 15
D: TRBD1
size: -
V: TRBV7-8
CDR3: CASSLSTGGNQPQHF
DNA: TGTGCCAGCAGCTTAAGTACAGGGGGCAATCAGCCCCAGCATTTT

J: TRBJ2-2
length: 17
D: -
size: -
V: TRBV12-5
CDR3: CASGFIRGGLGTGELFF
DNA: TGTGCTAGTGGTTTTATCAGGGGCGGGTTGGGCACCGGGGAGCTGTTTTTT

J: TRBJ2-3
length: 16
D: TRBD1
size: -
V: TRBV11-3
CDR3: CASSPGTAPSTDTQYF
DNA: TGTGCCAGCAGCCCTGGGACAGCGCCGTCCACAGATACGCAGTATTTT

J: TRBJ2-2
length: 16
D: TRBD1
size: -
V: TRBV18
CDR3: CASSPRTGGDTGELFF
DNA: TGTGCCAGCTCACCAAGGACAGGGGGTGATACCGGGGAGCTGTTTTTT

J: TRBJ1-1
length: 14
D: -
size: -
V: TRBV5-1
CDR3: CASSVTQGNTEAFF
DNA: TGCGCCAGCAGCGTGACACAGGGGAACACTGAAGCTTTCTTT

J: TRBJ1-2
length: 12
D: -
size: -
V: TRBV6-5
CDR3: CASSYGTYGYTF
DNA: TGTGCCAGCAGTTACGGTACCTATGGCTACACCTTC

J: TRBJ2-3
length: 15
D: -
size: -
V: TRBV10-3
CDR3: CAISESGVRGDTQYF
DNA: TGTGCCATCAGTGAGTCGGGTGTGAGGGGAGATACGCAGTATTTT

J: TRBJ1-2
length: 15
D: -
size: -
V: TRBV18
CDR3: CASSPGWQVVGGYTF
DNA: TGTGCCAGCTCACCGGGTTGGCAGGTTGTTGGTGGCTACACCTTC

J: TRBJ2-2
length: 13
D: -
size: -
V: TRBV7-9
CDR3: CASSPFKAGEVFF
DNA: TGTGCCAGCAGCCCCTTTAAGGCAGGGGAAGTGTTTTTT

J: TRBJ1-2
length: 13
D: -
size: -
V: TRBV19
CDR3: CASSITGWYGYTF
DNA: TGTGCCAGTAGTATAACAGGGTGGTATGGCTACACCTTC

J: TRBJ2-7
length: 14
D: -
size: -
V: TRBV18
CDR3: CASSSRDGLYEQYF
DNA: TGTGCCAGCTCAAGCCGGGACGGACTTTACGAGCAGTACTTC

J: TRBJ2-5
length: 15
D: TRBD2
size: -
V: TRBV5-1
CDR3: CASSNLAATQETQYF
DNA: TGCGCCAGCAGCAATCTAGCGGCAACACAAGAGACCCAGTACTTC

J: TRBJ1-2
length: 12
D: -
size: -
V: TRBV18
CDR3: CASSLRTDGYTF
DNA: TGTGCCAGCTCACTCCGGACCGATGGCTACACCTTC

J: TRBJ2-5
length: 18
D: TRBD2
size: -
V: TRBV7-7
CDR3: CASSLDSGGTTGQETQYF
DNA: TGTGCTAGCAGCTTAGATAGCGGGGGCACTACAGGACAAGAGACCCAGTACTTC

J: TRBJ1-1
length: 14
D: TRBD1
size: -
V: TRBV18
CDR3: CASPRQGLNTEAFF
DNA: TGTGCCAGCCCCAGACAGGGGTTGAACACTGAAGCTTTCTTT

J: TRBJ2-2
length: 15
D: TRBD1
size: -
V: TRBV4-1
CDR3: CASSNRDRGPGELFF
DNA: TGCGCCAGCAGCAACCGGGACAGGGGTCCCGGGGAGCTGTTTTTT

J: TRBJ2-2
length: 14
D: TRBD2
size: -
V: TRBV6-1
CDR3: CASKNSGGAGELFF
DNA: TGTGCCAGCAAAAACAGCGGGGGGGCGGGGGAGCTGTTTTTT

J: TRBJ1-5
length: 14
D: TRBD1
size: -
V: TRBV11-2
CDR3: CASSRTGGNQPQHF
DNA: TGTGCCAGCAGCCGGACAGGGGGCAATCAGCCCCAGCATTTT

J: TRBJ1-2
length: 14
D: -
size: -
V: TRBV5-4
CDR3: CASSLDSQSYGYTF
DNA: TGTGCCAGCAGCTTGGACAGCCAGAGTTATGGCTACACCTTC

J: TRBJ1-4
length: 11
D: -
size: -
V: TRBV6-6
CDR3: CATQGYEKLFF
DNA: TGTGCCACACAGGGATACGAAAAACTGTTTTTT

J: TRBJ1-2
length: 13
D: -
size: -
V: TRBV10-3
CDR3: CAISGQENYGYTF
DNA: TGTGCCATCAGTGGACAGGAAAACTATGGCTACACCTTC

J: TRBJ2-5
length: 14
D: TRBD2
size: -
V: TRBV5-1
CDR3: CASSWGPGGETQYF
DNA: TGCGCCAGCAGCTGGGGGCCGGGGGGGGAGACCCAGTACTTC

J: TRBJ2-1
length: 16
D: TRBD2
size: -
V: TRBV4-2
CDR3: CASSQVNSGGYNEQFF
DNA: TGTGCCAGCAGCCAAGTTAATAGCGGGGGCTACAATGAGCAGTTCTTC

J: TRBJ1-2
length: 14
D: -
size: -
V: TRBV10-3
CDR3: CAIRGGGNNYGYTF
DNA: TGTGCCATCAGAGGCGGGGGGAACAACTATGGCTACACCTTC

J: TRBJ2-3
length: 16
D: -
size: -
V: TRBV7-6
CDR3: CASSLAGGAPMDTQYF
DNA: TGTGCCAGCAGCTTAGCAGGGGGGGCCCCTATGGATACGCAGTATTTT

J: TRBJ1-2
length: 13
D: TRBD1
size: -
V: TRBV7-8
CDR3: CASSAQGAGGYTF
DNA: TGTGCCAGCAGCGCACAGGGGGCGGGGGGCTACACCTTC

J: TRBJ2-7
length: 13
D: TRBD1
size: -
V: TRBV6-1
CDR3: CATVTGLSYEQYF
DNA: TGTGCCACCGTGACAGGGCTCTCCTACGAGCAGTACTTC

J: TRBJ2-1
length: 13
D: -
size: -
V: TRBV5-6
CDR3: CASTNQLYNEQFF
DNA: TGTGCCAGCACTAATCAACTTTACAATGAGCAGTTCTTC

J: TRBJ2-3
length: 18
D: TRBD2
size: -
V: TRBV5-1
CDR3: CASSLGVTSGGATDTQYF
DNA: TGCGCCAGCAGCTTGGGGGTTACTAGCGGGGGGGCGACAGATACGCAGTATTTT

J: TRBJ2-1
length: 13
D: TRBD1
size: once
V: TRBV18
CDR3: CASSSDRAAEQFF
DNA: TGTGCCAGCTCATCGGACAGGGCTGCAGAGCAGTTCTTC

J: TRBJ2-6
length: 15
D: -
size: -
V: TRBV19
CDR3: CASTQPLSGANVLTF
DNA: TGTGCCAGTACCCAACCCCTCTCTGGGGCCAACGTCCTGACTTTC

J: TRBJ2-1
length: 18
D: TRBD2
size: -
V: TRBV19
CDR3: CASSPGLAGATSYNEQFF
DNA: TGTGCCAGTAGTCCCGGACTAGCGGGGGCCACCTCCTACAATGAGCAGTTCTTC

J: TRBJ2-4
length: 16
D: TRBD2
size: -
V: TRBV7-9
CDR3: CASSLTKRGRGNIQYF
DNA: TGTGCCAGCAGCCTAACGAAGCGGGGCCGGGGGAACATTCAGTACTTC

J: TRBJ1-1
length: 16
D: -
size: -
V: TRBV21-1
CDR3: CASRKGLATLRTEAFF
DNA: TGTGCCAGCAGGAAGGGCCTAGCTACACTTCGCACTGAAGCTTTCTTT

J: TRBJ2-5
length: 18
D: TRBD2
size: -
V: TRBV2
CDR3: CASTLRLAGGIGRDTQYF
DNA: TGTGCCAGCACCTTACGACTAGCGGGGGGAATAGGAAGAGATACCCAGTACTTC

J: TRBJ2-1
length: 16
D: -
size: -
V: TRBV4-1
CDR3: CASSQDRRGGYNEQFF
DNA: TGCGCCAGCAGCCAAGATCGGAGGGGAGGTTACAATGAGCAGTTCTTC

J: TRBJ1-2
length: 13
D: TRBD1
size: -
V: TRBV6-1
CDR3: CASSERGPDGYTF
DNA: TGTGCCAGCAGTGAGAGGGGGCCGGACGGCTACACCTTC

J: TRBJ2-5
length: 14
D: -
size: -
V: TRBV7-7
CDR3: CASSLETASETQYF
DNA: TGTGCCAGCAGCCTCGAGACAGCATCGGAGACCCAGTACTTC

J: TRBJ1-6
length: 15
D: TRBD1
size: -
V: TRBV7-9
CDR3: CASRGTGGNNSPLHF
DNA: TGTGCCAGCAGGGGGACAGGGGGTAATAATTCACCCCTCCACTTT

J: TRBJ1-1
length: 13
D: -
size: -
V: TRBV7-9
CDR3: CASSPAANTEAFF
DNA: TGTGCCAGCAGTCCGGCGGCTAACACTGAAGCTTTCTTT

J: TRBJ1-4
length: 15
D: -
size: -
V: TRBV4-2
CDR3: CASSQGTELNEKLFF
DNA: TGTGCCAGCAGCCAAGGGACAGAGCTCAATGAAAAACTGTTTTTT